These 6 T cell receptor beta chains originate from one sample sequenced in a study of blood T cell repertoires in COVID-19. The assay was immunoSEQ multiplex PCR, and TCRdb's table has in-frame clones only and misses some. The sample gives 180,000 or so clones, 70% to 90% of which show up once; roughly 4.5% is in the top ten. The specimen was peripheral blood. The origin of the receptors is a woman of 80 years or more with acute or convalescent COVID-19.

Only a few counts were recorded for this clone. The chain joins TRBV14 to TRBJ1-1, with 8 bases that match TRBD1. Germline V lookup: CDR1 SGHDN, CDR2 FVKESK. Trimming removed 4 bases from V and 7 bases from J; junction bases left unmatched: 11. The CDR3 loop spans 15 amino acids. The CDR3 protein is CASSRGQGVQFEAFF. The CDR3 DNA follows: TGTGCCAGCAGCCGAGGACAGGGCGTACAATTTGAAGCTTTCTTT.

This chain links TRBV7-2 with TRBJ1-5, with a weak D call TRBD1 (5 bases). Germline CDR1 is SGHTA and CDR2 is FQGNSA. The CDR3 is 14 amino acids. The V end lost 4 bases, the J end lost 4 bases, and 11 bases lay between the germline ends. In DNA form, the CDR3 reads TGTGCCAGCAGCTACTCCGGACAAAATCAGCCCCAGCATTTT. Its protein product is CASSYSGQNQPQHF.

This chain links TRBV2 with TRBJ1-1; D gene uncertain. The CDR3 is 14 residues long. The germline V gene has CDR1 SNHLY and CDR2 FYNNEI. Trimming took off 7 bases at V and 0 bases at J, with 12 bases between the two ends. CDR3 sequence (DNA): TGTGCCAGCAAGATAATAGCTATGAACACTGAAGCTTTCTTT. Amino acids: CASKIIAMNTEAFF. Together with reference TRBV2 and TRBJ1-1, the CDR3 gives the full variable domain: EPEVTQTPSHQVTQMGQEVILRCVPISNHLYFYWYRQILGQKVEFLVSFYNNEISEKSEIFDDQFSVERPDGSNFTLKIRSTKLEDSAMYFCASKIIAMNTEAFFGQGTRLTVV.

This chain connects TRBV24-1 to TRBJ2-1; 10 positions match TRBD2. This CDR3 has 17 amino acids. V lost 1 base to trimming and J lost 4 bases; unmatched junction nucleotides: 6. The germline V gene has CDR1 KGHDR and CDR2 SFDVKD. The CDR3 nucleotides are TGTGCCACCAGTGATTTACATATAGCGGGAGGATACAATGAGCAGTTCTTC. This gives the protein CATSDLHIAGGYNEQFF.

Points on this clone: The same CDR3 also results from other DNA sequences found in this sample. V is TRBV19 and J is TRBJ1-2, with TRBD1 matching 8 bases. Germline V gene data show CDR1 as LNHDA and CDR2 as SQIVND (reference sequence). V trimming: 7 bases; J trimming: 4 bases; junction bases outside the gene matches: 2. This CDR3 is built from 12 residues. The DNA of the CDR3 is TGTGCCAGTACCGACAGGGGCTATGGCTACACCTTC. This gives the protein CASTDRGYGYTF. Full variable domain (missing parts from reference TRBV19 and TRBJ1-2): DGGITQSPKYLFRKEGQNVTLSCEQNLNHDAMYWYRQDPGQGLRLIYYSQIVNDFQKGDIAEGYSVSREKKESFPLTVTSAQKNPTAFYLCASTDRGYGYTFGSGTRLTVV.

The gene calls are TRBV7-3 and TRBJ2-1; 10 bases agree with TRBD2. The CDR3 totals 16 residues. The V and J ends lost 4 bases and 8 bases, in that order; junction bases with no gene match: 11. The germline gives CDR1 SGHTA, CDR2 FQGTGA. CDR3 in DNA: TGTGCCAGCAGCTCATCCCGCTCTAGCGGGGGCCATGAGCAGTTCTTC. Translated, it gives CASSSSRSSGGHEQFF. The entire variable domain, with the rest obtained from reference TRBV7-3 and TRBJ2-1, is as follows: GAGVSQTPSNKVTEKGKYVELRCDPISGHTALYWYRQSLGQGPEFLIYFQGTGAADDSGLPNDRFFAVRPEGSVSTLKIQRTERGDSAVYLCASSSSRSSGGHEQFFGPGTRLTVL.